Listed below are T cell receptor beta chains from one sample, sequenced in a study of response to subunit inactivated influenza vaccine. Each CDR3 protein is one row after TCRdb ran MiXCR on the RT-PCR reads. This sample yields around 650,000 distinct CDR3 sequences, of which 15% to 18% are seen a single time; approximately 10% belongs to the top ten. This sample comprised PBMCs from blood, obtained 11 to 12 days after vaccination. The receptors come from a man between 45 and 60 years old who received an inactivated influenza vaccine. CDR3s include the opening cysteine and the closing phenylalanine or tryptophan. Each record gives: clone size, J gene, CDR3 length, D gene, V gene, CDR3 protein, CDR3 DNA. A D gene is named only where the DNA matches it firmly. Clone size is given for some rows only: seen once, a few or many times, or a class if the clone is expanded.

NA TRBJ2-5 12 NA TRBV28 CASSLGSETQYF TGTGCCAGCAGTTTAGGGTCAGAGACCCAGTACTTC
NA TRBJ1-4 14 NA TRBV5-1 CASSLRGDGKEVFF TGCGCCAGCAGCTTGCGGGGAGACGGGAAGGAGGTGTTTTTT
NA TRBJ1-4 15 TRBD1 TRBV14 CASSQAGGAWEKLFF TGTGCCAGCAGCCAAGCAGGGGGCGCGTGGGAAAAACTGTTTTTT
NA TRBJ2-7 13 TRBD1 TRBV12-3/TRBV12-4 CASAPGTAYEQYF TGTGCCAGCGCCCCGGGGACAGCCTACGAGCAGTACTTC
NA TRBJ2-3 20 NA TRBV27 CASSFQGQFLGGSGTDTQYF TGTGCCAGCAGTTTCCAGGGACAGTTCCTCGGCGGGAGTGGCACAGATACGCAGTATTTT
NA TRBJ2-1 16 TRBD2 TRBV3-1 CASSQGASGRVSEQFF TGTGCCAGCAGCCAAGGGGCTAGCGGGAGGGTCTCTGAGCAGTTCTTC
NA TRBJ2-7 15 TRBD2 TRBV9 CASSATSGRAYEQYF TGTGCCAGCAGCGCGACTAGCGGGAGGGCCTACGAGCAGTACTTC
many TRBJ1-1 16 NA TRBV5-1 CASRGSRGGLSTEAFF TGCGCCAGCCGCGGCTCCCGGGGGGGGCTGAGTACTGAAGCTTTCTTT
few TRBJ1-2 10 NA TRBV21-1 CASRGYGYTF TGTGCCAGCAGGGGATATGGCTACACCTTC
NA TRBJ2-2 16 TRBD1 TRBV11-2 CASSLGQGRPTGELFF TGTGCCAGCAGCTTAGGACAGGGGCGTCCAACCGGGGAGCTGTTTTTT
NA TRBJ2-1 16 TRBD2 TRBV6-2/TRBV6-3 CASSYSPGLGNNEQFF TGTGCCAGCAGTTACTCACCGGGACTAGGCAACAATGAGCAGTTCTTC
few TRBJ1-1 14 NA TRBV6-2/TRBV6-3 CASSYSGLRGEAFF TGTGCCAGCAGTTACTCGGGATTGCGAGGGGAAGCTTTCTTT
many TRBJ2-1 16 TRBD1 TRBV4-1 CASSQEVTGYYNEQFF TGCGCCAGCAGCCAAGAGGTGACAGGGTACTACAATGAGCAGTTCTTC
NA TRBJ2-3 12 NA TRBV5-2 CAMGSGRDTQYF TGTGCCATGGGCTCCGGGCGGGATACGCAGTATTTT
few TRBJ2-3 17 TRBD2 TRBV11-1 CASSSEMLAGGTDTQYF TGTGCCAGCAGCTCAGAGATGCTAGCGGGGGGCACAGATACGCAGTATTTT
NA TRBJ2-1 13 TRBD2 TRBV4-3 CASSQGQAGAQFF TGCGCCAGCAGCCAGGGACAAGCGGGAGCTCAATTCTTC
few TRBJ2-1 15 NA TRBV5-1 CASSPMHGTYNEQFF TGCGCCAGCAGCCCAATGCACGGGACATACAATGAGCAGTTCTTC
few TRBJ1-4 14 NA TRBV5-1 CASSLPTADEKLFF TGCGCCAGCAGCTTACCGACAGCTGATGAAAAACTGTTTTTT
NA TRBJ2-6 13 NA TRBV7-9 CASSSRGANVLTF TGTGCCAGCAGCTCTCGAGGGGCCAACGTCCTGACTTTC
few TRBJ2-4 14 NA TRBV9 CASSAGNRENIQYF TGTGCCAGCAGCGCCGGAAACAGGGAAAACATTCAGTACTTC
many TRBJ1-3 12 NA TRBV29-1 CGKQEGGNTIYF TGCGGCAAGCAAGAGGGTGGAAACACCATATATTTT
NA TRBJ1-6 12 NA TRBV5-5 CASSLDDSPLHF TGTGCCAGCAGCTTGGATGATTCACCCCTCCACTTT
few TRBJ1-1 16 NA TRBV28 CASSPAGASMNTEAFF TGTGCCAGCAGCCCCGCGGGGGCGAGCATGAACACTGAAGCTTTCTTT
few TRBJ2-7 16 TRBD2 TRBV10-3 CAISEPGLAGTYEQYF TGTGCCATCAGTGAACCGGGACTAGCGGGAACCTACGAGCAGTACTTC
few TRBJ2-1 14 TRBD1 TRBV29-1 CSVKRQGPYNEQFF TGCAGCGTTAAACGACAGGGGCCCTACAATGAGCAGTTCTTC
NA TRBJ2-5 13 NA TRBV6-2/TRBV6-3 CASSQSTGGTQYF TGTGCCAGCAGCCAATCGACGGGCGGGACCCAGTACTTC
NA TRBJ1-4 14 NA TRBV3-1 CASSQSGSLEKLFF TGTGCCAGCAGCCAGAGTGGCAGCTTAGAAAAACTGTTTTTT
NA TRBJ2-5 14 NA TRBV6-2/TRBV6-3 CASSYLKGPETQYF TGTGCCAGCAGTTATCTGAAAGGGCCAGAGACCCAGTACTTC
few TRBJ2-3 14 TRBD2 TRBV29-1 CSVRLAGASDTQYF TGCAGCGTTCGACTAGCGGGAGCGTCAGATACGCAGTATTTT
few TRBJ2-7 14 NA TRBV28 CASSSPGRTYEQYF TGTGCCAGCAGTTCACCGGGACGGACCTACGAGCAGTACTTC
few TRBJ2-2 19 TRBD2 TRBV5-1 CASSLRTSGGVTNTGELFF TGCGCCAGCAGCTTGAGAACTAGCGGGGGAGTGACGAACACCGGGGAGCTGTTTTTT
NA TRBJ1-6 15 NA TRBV30 CAWRIDGAYNSPLHF TGTGCCTGGAGGATCGACGGAGCCTATAATTCACCCCTCCACTTT
few TRBJ1-5 17 TRBD1 TRBV12-3/TRBV12-4 CASSLALGTGGNQPQHF TGTGCCAGCAGTTTAGCGCTGGGGACAGGGGGCAATCAGCCCCAGCATTTT
NA TRBJ2-5 16 NA TRBV28 CASSLWGDFPQETQYF TGTGCCAGCAGTTTGTGGGGGGATTTCCCCCAAGAGACCCAGTACTTC
few TRBJ2-4 15 NA TRBV20-1 CSARGSPSDQNIQYF TGCAGTGCTAGAGGGTCTCCTAGCGATCAAAACATTCAGTACTTC
few TRBJ2-7 12 TRBD2 TRBV20-1 CSYSGDSYEQYF TGCAGTTACAGCGGGGACTCCTACGAGCAGTACTTC
few TRBJ2-7 13 TRBD2 TRBV10-3 CATTSGVLGGQYF TGTGCCACGACTAGCGGGGTTCTTGGAGGGCAGTACTTC